This T cell receptor beta chain was identified during a study of T cells in Graves' hyperthyroidism and ophthalmopathy. Findings and limits, study-wide: Peripheral blood also featured most of the thyroid clonotypes expanded above 0.001.

This clonotype was seen at least ten times. Antigen unknown. The CDR3 runs to 15 residues. The V gene's germline CDR1 is SGHTA and CDR2 FQGTGA. V was pared by 5 bases and J by 2 bases, with 14 bases between. Researchers took RNA transcripts and amplified the TCR beta CDR3 regions from them. TCR CDR3 underwent first-round RT-PCR with the HTBI primer set. TCRdb reanalysed the multiplex PCR reads using MiXCR and keeps one entry per CDR3 protein. Here the sample spans about 570,000 distinct CDR3 sequences, 13% to 15% being singletons. The J gene is TRBJ2-3, the V gene TRBV7-3, with D unresolved. Sequences were obtained from blood. The sequence derives from a middle-aged woman with Graves' hyperthyroidism. This CDR3 reads CASSPPEVITDTQYF. Here the CDR3 DNA reads TGTGCCAGCAGCCCCCCTGAGGTGATCACAGATACGCAGTATTTT.